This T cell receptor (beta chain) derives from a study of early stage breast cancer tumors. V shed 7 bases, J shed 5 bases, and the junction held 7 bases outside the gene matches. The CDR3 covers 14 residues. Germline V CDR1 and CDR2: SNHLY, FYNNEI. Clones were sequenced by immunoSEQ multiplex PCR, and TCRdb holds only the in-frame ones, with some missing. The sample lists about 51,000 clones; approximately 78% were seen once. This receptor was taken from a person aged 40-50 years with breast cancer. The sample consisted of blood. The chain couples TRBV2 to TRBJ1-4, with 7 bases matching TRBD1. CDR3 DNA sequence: TGTGCCAGCAATCGGGACAGAGGGAATGAAAAACTGTTTTTT. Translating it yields CASNRDRGNEKLFF.